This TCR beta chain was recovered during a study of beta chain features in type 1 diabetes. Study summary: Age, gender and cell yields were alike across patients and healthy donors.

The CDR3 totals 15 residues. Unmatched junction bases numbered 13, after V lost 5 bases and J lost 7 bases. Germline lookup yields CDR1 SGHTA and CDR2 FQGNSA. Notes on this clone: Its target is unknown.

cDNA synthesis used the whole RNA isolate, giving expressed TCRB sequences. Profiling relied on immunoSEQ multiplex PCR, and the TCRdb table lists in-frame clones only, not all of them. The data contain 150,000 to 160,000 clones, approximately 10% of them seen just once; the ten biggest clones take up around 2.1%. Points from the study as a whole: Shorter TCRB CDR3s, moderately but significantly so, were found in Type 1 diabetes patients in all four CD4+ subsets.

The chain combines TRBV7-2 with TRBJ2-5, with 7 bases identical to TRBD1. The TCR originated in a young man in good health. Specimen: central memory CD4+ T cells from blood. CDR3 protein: CASSPGQTLERTQYF. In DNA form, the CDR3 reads TGTGCCAGCAGCCCGGGACAGACACTTGAGCGGACCCAGTACTTC.